This entry lists 16 T cell receptor beta chains sequenced from one sample in a study of T cells in women clearing cervical HPV infection (dated by TCRdb to 2016 to 2018). The library came from the immunoSEQ multiplex PCR assay. The table was pulled from immuneACCESS by TCRdb, which kept in-frame rearrangements only. Such tables lose some clones; where checked, under half of the loss comes from unresolved V genes, and the rest has no known cause. The table for this sample shows about 20,000 clones. The biggest ten clones account for over 5.5% of the sample. Sequencing used blood buffy coat. The receptors originated from a woman aged 18-70 years with a cervical HPV16 infection that either progressed to CIN3+ or cleared (not recorded which).

As for this clone: With the read ending 3 residues before the CDR3 end, the germline J gene is used to fill in that end. V is TRBV11-2 and J is TRBJ2-3, with D maybe TRBD1 (5 bases). There are 15 residues in the CDR3. The germline gives CDR1 SGHAT, CDR2 FQNNGV. The CDR3 is CASSPGQGYHQPQYF. The part of the CDR3 DNA that was read is TGTGCCAGCAGCCCGGGTCAGGGATACCATCAGCCG. Full variable domain (missing parts from reference TRBV11-2 and TRBJ2-3): EAGVAQSPRYKIIEKRQSVAFWCNPISGHATLYWYQQILGQGPKLLIQFQNNGVVDDSQLPKDRFSAERLKGVDSTLKIQPAKLEDSAVYLCASSPGQGYHQPQYFGPGTRLTVL.

This clone registers medium-sized (0.01 to 0.1%) by frequency. The read terminates 3 residues before the CDR3 end, so the remaining end is supplied by the germline J gene. This rearrangement joins TRBV19 to TRBJ2-3; 9 bases align to TRBD2. Germline V gene lookup returns CDR1 LNHDA and CDR2 SQIVND (reference sequence). The CDR3 is made up of 16 amino acids. Germline trimming cut 5 bases from V and 1 base from J; bases unmatched to any gene: 7. CDR3 bases read: TGTGCCAGTAGTGCCGGAAGACTAGCGGGCACAGATACG. It yields the protein CASSAGRLAGTDT. The CDR3 in full is CASSAGRLAGTDTQYF.

Points on this clone: The read is 3 residues too short to cover the CDR3 end, so that end is filled in from the germline J gene. The rearrangement joins TRBV2 to TRBJ2-7; D is possibly TRBD1 (5 bases). The germline CDR1 and CDR2 sequences are SNHLY and FYNNEI. The ends were cut back, 4 bases at V and 1 base at J, with 5 bases in the middle. CDR3 length equals 12 residues. CDR3 loop: CASSGQSYEQYF. The sequenced CDR3 bases are TGTGCCAGCAGTGGACAGTCCTACGAG.

With regard to this clone: The read terminates 3 residues ahead of where the CDR3 ends, so the germline J gene completes it. The V gene is TRBV20-1, the J gene TRBJ2-1; 7 positions match TRBD2. In germline, CDR1 is DFQATT, CDR2 SNEGSKA (reference sequence). This CDR3 region has 15 residues. V trimming: 5 bases; J trimming: 8 bases; junction bases outside the gene matches: 15. The CDR3 bases that were read are TGCAGTGCTGAGACTGGCGGGAGAGTTGTTTATGAG. The encoded protein is CSAETGGRVVYE. The whole CDR3 sequence is CSAETGGRVVYEQFF.

With respect to this clone: The read ends 3 residues early relative to the CDR3; the germline J gene fills the gap. The chain employs TRBV28 and TRBJ1-5; unclear D gene. Germline V gene data show CDR1 as MDHEN and CDR2 as SYDVKM. V was shortened by 6 bases and J by 1 base, with 13 bases between the two germline ends. This CDR3 contains 15 residues. The CDR3 protein is CASRRGRWSNQPQHF. Incomplete CDR3 DNA: TGTGCCAGCAGGCGCGGTCGATGGAGCAATCAGCCC.

In regard to this clone: The read halts 3 residues ahead of the CDR3 end, with the missing end drawn from the germline J gene. The chain links TRBV5-1 to TRBJ1-2, with 8 bases identical to TRBD1. This CDR3 has 15 amino acids. Per the germline V gene, CDR1 is SGHRS and CDR2 is YFSETQ. V lost 0 bases, J lost 6 bases, and 7 bases stayed unmatched. CDR3 loop: CASSLEPGGTHGYTF. CDR3 bases read: TGCGCCAGCAGCTTGGAGCCAGGGGGCACACATGGC.

Details on this clone: Coverage ceases 3 residues before the CDR3 finishes, and the germline J gene fills in the end. J is TRBJ1-2 and V is TRBV2; a possible D gene is TRBD1 (5 bases). Germline assignment: CDR1 SNHLY and CDR2 FYNNEI. V lost 5 bases and J lost 7, with 17 bases in between. This CDR3 spans 14 amino acids. CDR3 DNA, as far as it was read: TGTGCCAGCAGTATCGACAGTTCCTCTACTGGC. As protein: CASSIDSSSTG. The complete CDR3 reads CASSIDSSSTGYTF. The variable domain in full, completed from reference TRBV2 and TRBJ1-2, reads EPEVTQTPSHQVTQMGQEVILRCVPISNHLYFYWYRQILGQKVEFLVSFYNNEISEKSEIFDDQFSVERPDGSNFTLKIRSTKLEDSAMYFCASSIDSSSTGYTFGSGTRLTVV.

Remarks on this clone: The read gets to within 3 residues of the CDR3 end, and the germline J gene fills in the rest. The gene calls are TRBV7-6 and TRBJ2-3; D is ambiguous. This CDR3 is 14 amino acids long. The germline gives CDR1 SGHVS, CDR2 FNYEAQ. The CDR3 DNA, read in part, is TGTGCCAGCAGCTTAGGCACAGAACAAGAGACG. Translated: CASSLGTEQET. The entire CDR3 is CASSLGTEQETQYF.

Worth noting for this clone: From the germline J gene comes the end of the CDR3, since the read stops 3 residues before it. J is TRBJ2-1 and V is TRBV9; the match to TRBD2 covers 10 bases. V was pared by 0 bases and J by 3 bases, with 15 bases of the junction left unmatched. Per germline, CDR1 SGDLS and CDR2 YYNGEE. The CDR3 contains 20 residues. The CDR3 loop is CASSVAAGVAGGRLYNEQFF. The sequenced part of the CDR3 DNA is TGTGCCAGCAGCGTAGCAGCGGGAGTAGCGGGAGGCCGACTCTACAATGAG.

In the case of this clone: The read is 3 residues too short to cover the CDR3 end, so that end is filled in from the germline J gene. The V call is TRBV20-1, the J call TRBJ2-5; D gene unclear. The V end was cut by 0 bases, the J end by 5 bases, with 13 bases between. The CDR3 totals 14 residues. Germline V gene data show CDR1 as DFQATT and CDR2 as SNEGSKA (reference sequence). CDR3 amino acids: CSARDQLPPETQYF. The sequenced CDR3 bases are TGCAGTGCTAGAGATCAACTCCCTCCGGAGACC.

On this clone: With the read ending 3 residues before the CDR3 end, the germline J gene is used to fill in that end. The chain carries TRBV20-1 and TRBJ2-2; D gene ambiguous. CDR3 length: 13 residues. Germline CDR1 reads DFQATT; CDR2 reads SNEGSKA (reference sequence). V lost 0 bases to trimming and J lost 5 bases, with 7 bases between them. The CDR3 reads CSARDPRTGELFF. The part of the CDR3 DNA that was read is TGCAGTGCTAGAGATCCGAGGACCGGGGAG.

Concerning this clone itself: The read terminates 3 residues ahead of where the CDR3 ends, so the germline J gene completes it. The chain is built from TRBV19 and TRBJ2-3, with 8 bases aligning to TRBD1. This CDR3 region has 14 residues. V lost 8 bases and J lost 4; bases outside the gene matches: 8. Germline V gives CDR1 LNHDA, CDR2 SQIVND (reference sequence). The CDR3 bases that were read are TGTGCCAGTTGGGACAGGCGGGGCGCAGATACG. Translated, it gives CASWDRRGADT. Given in full, the CDR3 is CASWDRRGADTQYF.

The CDR3 spells CSAQAINTEAFF. CDR3 bases read: TGCAGTGCGCAGGCGATTAACACTGAA. The chain is built from TRBV20-1 and TRBJ1-1, with D uncertain. The CDR3 end lies 3 residues beyond the end of the read and is filled in from the germline J gene. Trimming took 6 bases from V and 2 from J, leaving 10 bases between them. Germline V lookup: CDR1 DFQATT, CDR2 SNEGSKA (reference sequence). This CDR3 contains 12 residues.

Remarks on this clone: Read coverage stops 3 residues before the CDR3 terminus; the germline J gene supplies the remainder. This rearrangement joins TRBV5-1 to TRBJ1-1; TRBD1 matches at 8 bases. CDR3 length: 14 amino acids. Trimming at V came to 4 bases and at J to 2 bases, leaving 4 bases not matched to a gene. Germline CDR1 SGHRS, CDR2 YFSETQ. The CDR3 loop reads CASSGQGSNTEAFF. The sequenced CDR3 bases are TGCGCCAGCAGCGGACAGGGAAGCAACACTGAA.

Note on this clone: The read ends 3 residues before the CDR3 terminus; that terminus is restored from the germline J gene. The chain links TRBV5-1 to TRBJ2-7; D not certain. V lost 0 bases and J 5 bases, leaving 9 bases between the germline ends. This CDR3 comprises 13 residues. Germline values: CDR1 SGHRS, CDR2 YFSETQ. The CDR3 protein is CASSLAGRDEQYF. The CDR3 bases that were read are TGCGCCAGCAGCTTGGCAGGCAGAGACGAG.

Concerning this clone: The read falls 3 residues short of the CDR3 end, and the missing part is taken from the germline J gene. The chain carries TRBV20-1 and TRBJ2-1; D remains ambiguous. The V and J ends lost 8 bases and 6 bases respectively, with 8 bases between them. The CDR3 runs 10 residues. CDR1 and CDR2 from the germline V gene are DFQATT and SNEGSKA (reference sequence). The CDR3 loop is CSTTPNEQFF. The CDR3 bases that were read are TGCAGTACTACTCCCAATGAG.